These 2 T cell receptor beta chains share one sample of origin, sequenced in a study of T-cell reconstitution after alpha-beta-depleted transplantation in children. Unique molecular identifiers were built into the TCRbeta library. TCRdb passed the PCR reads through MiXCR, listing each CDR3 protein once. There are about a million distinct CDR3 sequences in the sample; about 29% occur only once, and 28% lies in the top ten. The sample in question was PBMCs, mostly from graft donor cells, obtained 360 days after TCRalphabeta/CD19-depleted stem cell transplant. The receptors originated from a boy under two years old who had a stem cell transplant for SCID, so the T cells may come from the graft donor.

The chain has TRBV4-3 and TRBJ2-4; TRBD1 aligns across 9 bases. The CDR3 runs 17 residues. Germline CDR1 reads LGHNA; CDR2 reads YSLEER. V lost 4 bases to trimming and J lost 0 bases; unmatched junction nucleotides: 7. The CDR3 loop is CASSPQAGQGAKNIQYF. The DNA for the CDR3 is TGCGCCAGCAGCCCCCAGGCGGGACAGGGAGCCAAAAACATTCAGTACTTC.

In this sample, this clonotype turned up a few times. CDR3 bases: TGCAGTGCCGGAAACAGGGGTCGGAGCACAGATACGCAGTATTTT. This sequence encodes CSAGNRGRSTDTQYF. The rearrangement links TRBV20-1 to TRBJ2-3, with 7 bases identical to TRBD1. The germline gives CDR1 DFQATT, CDR2 SNEGSKA (reference sequence). The CDR3 runs 15 residues. The V and J ends lost 6 bases and 0 bases, in that order; junction bases with no gene match: 9.